These 5 T cell receptor beta chains came from one sample sequenced in a study of cytomegalovirus exposure and HLA in healthy donors. Clones were read by immunoSEQ multiplex PCR, and TCRdb kept only the in-frame ones, dropping some. This sample has 120,000 or so clones, with roughly 90% found just once. Material: PBMCs. These receptor sequences come from a woman aged 18-29 years in good health and CMV-seronegative.

CDR3: CASAGGEQFF. In DNA form, the CDR3 reads TGTGCCTCGGCGGGGGGTGAGCAGTTCTTC. V and J are TRBV9 and TRBJ2-1, with 8 bases that match TRBD2. Germline CDR1 reads SGDLS; CDR2 reads YYNGEE. This CDR3 has 10 residues. The V and J ends lost 10 bases and 9 bases, in that order; junction bases with no gene match: 3.

The chain uses TRBV28 and TRBJ1-3; 9 positions match TRBD1. Germline V gene data show CDR1 as MDHEN and CDR2 as SYDVKM. V was pared by 3 bases and J by 1 base, with 13 bases of the junction left unmatched. CDR3 length: 19 residues. CDR3 region: CASSFISKRDRVSGNTIYF. The CDR3 nucleotides read TGTGCCAGCAGTTTCATATCGAAACGGGACAGGGTTTCTGGAAACACCATATATTTT.

This clone was detected only once. This rearrangement joins TRBV28 to TRBJ2-5; D ambiguous. The V gene lost 5 bases and the J gene lost 4 bases, with 14 bases spanning the gap. The CDR3 contains 14 residues. Germline loops: CDR1 MDHEN, CDR2 SYDVKM. This CDR3 is CASSSVRGVETQYF. The CDR3, as DNA: TGTGCCAGCAGTAGCGTTCGAGGAGTAGAGACCCAGTACTTC.

The chain is built from TRBV5-1 and TRBJ2-5, with D maybe TRBD1 (6 bases). Trimming took off 4 bases at V and 1 base at J, with 14 bases between the two ends. Germline assignment: CDR1 SGHRS and CDR2 YFSETQ. The CDR3 sequence is 15 residues long. The CDR3 reads CASSRMDSTQETQYF. CDR3 DNA sequence: TGCGCCAGCAGCCGGATGGACAGCACCCAAGAGACCCAGTACTTC.

V is TRBV4-3 and J is TRBJ2-7; 11 nucleotides agree with TRBD2. The CDR3 spans 16 residues. J lost 6 bases, V lost 1 base, and 8 bases had no gene match. Looked up from germline, CDR1 is LGHNA and CDR2 is YSLEER. This CDR3 is CASSQALAGEGREQYF. CDR3 DNA sequence: TGCGCCAGCAGCCAAGCACTAGCGGGAGAGGGGCGCGAGCAGTACTTC.